What follows describes a single T cell receptor (beta chain). There is no known antigen for this receptor. To determine HCMV serostatus, a commercial ELISA kit was used to detect HCMV-specific IgG in serum. Peripheral blood mononuclear cells were isolated from blood by Ficoll density gradient centrifugation. The data originate from a study of T cells expressing NK-cell markers (dated by TCRdb to the early 2020s). Describing the broader study: Three sorted T-cell subsets (CD3+CD56+NKG2C+, CD3+CD56+NKG2C- and CD3+CD56-NKG2C+) from roughly eight donors had their TCR beta-chain repertoires profiled. Seven of the eight sequenced donors were HCMV-seropositive and one was HCMV-seronegative. The study sequenced eight donors, all healthy volunteers chosen at random: three men and five women. Libraries were sequenced as 2 x 150 bp reads on Illumina HiSeq 2000/2500, MiSeq or NextSeq. Overall results and qualifications from the work: Those dominant clonotypes were again the most abundant among CD3+CD56-NKG2C+ cells in four donors, at about 28.3-65%. Whether the expanded NKG2C-expressing T cell clones were specific for HCMV antigens was left unclear. In more than five donors, the dominant CD3+CD56+NKG2C+ clonotypes were found to rank among the top 10 CD8+ clonotypes and to make up about 1.0-7.5% of CD8+ T cells.

Sequences GTSNPN (CDR1) and SVGIG (CDR2) are obtained from the germline V gene (reference sequence). Inclusive of the bounding cysteine and phenylalanine, the CDR3 is 14 residues long. No DNA sequence was recorded. The sequencer listed for this sample is Illumina HiSeq 2000. TCR beta cDNA libraries were prepared using 5'RACE template switching, which introduced a universal primer site and unique molecular identifiers. Synthesis of cDNA was primed from the TCR beta constant segment and was followed by two consecutive PCR amplification steps. Under the source paper's analysis protocol: MIGEC handled demultiplexing of the reads and grouping by UMI, while MiTCR was used to assemble and quantify clonotypes. To remove erroneous sequences, TCR cDNA sequences were retained only when supported by two or more reads. The tcR package was used for downstream repertoire analysis, with clonotypes matched between fractions based on CDR3 nucleotide sequence plus V segment. VDJmatch was used to annotate antigen specificity against VDJdb, with one amino acid substitution allowed in CDR3. TCRdb reprocessed the reads; each CDR3 protein sequence makes one entry, and DNA is unavailable. TCRdb, not the original authors, processed these V and J calls. The data table for this sample lists 150,000 to 180,000 distinct CDR3 sequences. The top ten clones comprise around a third of the sample.

The V and J segments used are TRBV30 and TRBJ2-1; the D gene TCRdb calls, TRBD2, cannot be checked with no DNA. The receptor comes from a woman between 45 and 65 years old in good health. Donor details come from another sample of the same person, matched by shared clones. Sequenced material: blood T cells: a sorted CD56 or NKG2C T cell subset, CD4+ or CD8+ T cells, or bulk PBMC T cells (not recorded which). The CDR3 amino acid sequence is: CAWTRTRSVVEQFF.